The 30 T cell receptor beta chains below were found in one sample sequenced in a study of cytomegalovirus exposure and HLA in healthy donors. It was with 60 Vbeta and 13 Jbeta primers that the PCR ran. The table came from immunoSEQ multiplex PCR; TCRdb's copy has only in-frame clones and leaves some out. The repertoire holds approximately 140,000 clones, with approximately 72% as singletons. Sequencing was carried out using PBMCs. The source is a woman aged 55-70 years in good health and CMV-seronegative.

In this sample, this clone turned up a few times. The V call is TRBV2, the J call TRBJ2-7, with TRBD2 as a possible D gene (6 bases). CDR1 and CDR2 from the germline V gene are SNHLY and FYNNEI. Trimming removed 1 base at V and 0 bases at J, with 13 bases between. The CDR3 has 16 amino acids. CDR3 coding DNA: TGTGCCAGCAGTGAAGATAGGGGACTCCTCTCCTACGAGCAGTACTTC. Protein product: CASSEDRGLLSYEQYF.

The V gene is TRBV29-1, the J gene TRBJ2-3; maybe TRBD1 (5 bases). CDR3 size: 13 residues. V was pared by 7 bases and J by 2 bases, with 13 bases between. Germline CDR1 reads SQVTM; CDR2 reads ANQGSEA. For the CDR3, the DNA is TGCAGCGCGCAGCTGGACAACACAGATACGCAGTATTTT. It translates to CSAQLDNTDTQYF.

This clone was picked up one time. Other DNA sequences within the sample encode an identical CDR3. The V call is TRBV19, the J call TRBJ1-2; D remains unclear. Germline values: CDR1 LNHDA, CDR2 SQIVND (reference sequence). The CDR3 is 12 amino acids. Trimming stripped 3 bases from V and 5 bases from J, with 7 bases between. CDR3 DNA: TGTGCCAGTAGTATGGGAGGGTATGGCTACACCTTC. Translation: CASSMGGYGYTF.

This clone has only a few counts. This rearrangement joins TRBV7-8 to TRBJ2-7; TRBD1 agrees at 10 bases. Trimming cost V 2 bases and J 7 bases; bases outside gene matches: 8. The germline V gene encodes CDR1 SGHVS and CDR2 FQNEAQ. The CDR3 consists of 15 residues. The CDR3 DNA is TGTGCCAGCAGCTTAACGGGACAGGGGTTCGGAGAGCAGTACTTC. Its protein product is CASSLTGQGFGEQYF.

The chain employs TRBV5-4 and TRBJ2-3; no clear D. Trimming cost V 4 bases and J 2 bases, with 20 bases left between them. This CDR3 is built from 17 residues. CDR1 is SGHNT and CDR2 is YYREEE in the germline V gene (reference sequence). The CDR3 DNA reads TGTGCCAGCAGCCTGGACCAGAGCGTAGCCAACACAGATACGCAGTATTTT. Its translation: CASSLDQSVANTDTQYF.

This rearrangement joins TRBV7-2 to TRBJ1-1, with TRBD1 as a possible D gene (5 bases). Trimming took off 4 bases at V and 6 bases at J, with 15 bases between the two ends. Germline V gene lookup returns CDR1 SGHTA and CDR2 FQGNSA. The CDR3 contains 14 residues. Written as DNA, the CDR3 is TGTGCCAGCAGCTATGGGGCGACGAGCGCTGAAGCTTTCTTT. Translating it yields CASSYGATSAEAFF.

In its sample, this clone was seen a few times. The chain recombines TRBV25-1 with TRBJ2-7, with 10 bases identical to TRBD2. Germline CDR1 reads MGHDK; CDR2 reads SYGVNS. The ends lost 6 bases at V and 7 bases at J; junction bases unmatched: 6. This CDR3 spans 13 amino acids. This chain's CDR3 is CASSGLAAGEQYF. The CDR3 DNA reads TGTGCCAGCAGCGGACTAGCGGCGGGGGAGCAGTACTTC.

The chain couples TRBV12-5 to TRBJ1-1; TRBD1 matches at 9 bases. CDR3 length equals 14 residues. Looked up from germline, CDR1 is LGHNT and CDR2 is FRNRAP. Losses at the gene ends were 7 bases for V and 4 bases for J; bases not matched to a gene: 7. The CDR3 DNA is TGTGCTAGTGACAGGGGGCTACCGGGCACTGAAGCTTTCTTT. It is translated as CASDRGLPGTEAFF.

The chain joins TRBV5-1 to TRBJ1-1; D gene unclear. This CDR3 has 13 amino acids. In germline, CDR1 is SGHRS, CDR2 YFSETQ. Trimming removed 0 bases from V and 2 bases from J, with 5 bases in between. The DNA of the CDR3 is TGCGCCAGCAGCTTGGAGCTAAACACTGAAGCTTTCTTT. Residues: CASSLELNTEAFF.

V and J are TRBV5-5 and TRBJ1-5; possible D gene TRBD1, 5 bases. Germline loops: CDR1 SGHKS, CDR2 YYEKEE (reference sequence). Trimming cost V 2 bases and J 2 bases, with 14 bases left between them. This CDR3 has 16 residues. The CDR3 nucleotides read TGTGCCAGCAGCTTAGTCGCGGGACCGGGCAATCAGCCCCAGCATTTT. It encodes CASSLVAGPGNQPQHF.

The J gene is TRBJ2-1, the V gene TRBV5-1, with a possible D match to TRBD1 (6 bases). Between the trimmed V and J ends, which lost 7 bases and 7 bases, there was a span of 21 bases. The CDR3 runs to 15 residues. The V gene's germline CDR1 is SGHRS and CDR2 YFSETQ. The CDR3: CASSPLGAGENEQFF. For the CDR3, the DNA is TGCGCCAGCTCTCCCCTGGGGGCAGGGGAGAATGAGCAGTTCTTC.

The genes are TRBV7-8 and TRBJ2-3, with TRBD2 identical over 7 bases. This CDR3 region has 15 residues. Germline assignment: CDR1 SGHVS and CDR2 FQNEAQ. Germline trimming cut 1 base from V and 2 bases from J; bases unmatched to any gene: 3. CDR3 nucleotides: TGTGCCAGCAGCTTAGGGGGACTAACCACAGATACGCAGTATTTT. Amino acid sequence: CASSLGGLTTDTQYF.

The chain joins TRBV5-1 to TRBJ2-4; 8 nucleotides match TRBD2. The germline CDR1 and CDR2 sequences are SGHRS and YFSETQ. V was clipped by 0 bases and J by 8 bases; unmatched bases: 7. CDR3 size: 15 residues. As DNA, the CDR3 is TGCGCCAGCAGCTTGGCCACCGGGGGGGCAGACATTCAGTACTTC. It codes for CASSLATGGADIQYF. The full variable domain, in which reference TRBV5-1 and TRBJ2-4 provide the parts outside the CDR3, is KAGVTQTPRYLIKTRGQQVTLSCSPISGHRSVSWYQQTPGQGLQFLFEYFSETQRNKGNFPGRFSGRQFSNSRSEMNVSTLELGDSALYLCASSLATGGADIQYFGAGTRLSVL.

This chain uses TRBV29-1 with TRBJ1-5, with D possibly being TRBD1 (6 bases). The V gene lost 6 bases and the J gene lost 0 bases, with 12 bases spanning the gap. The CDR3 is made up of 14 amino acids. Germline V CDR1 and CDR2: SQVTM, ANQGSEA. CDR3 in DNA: TGCAGCGTCGGGACACATTATAGCAATCAGCCCCAGCATTTT. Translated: CSVGTHYSNQPQHF.

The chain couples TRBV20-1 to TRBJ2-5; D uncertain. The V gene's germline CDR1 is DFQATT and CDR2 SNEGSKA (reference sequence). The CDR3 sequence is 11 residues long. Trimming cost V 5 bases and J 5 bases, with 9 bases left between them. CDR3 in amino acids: CSAPRVETQYF. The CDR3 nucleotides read TGCAGTGCTCCCCGGGTCGAGACCCAGTACTTC.

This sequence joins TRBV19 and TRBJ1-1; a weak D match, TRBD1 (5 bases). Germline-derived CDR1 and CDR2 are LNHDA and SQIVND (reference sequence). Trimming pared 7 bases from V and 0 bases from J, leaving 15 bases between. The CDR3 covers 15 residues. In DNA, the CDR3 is TGTGCCAGTACCCTCGCCGGGGGGGTGAACACTGAAGCTTTCTTT. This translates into CASTLAGGVNTEAFF.

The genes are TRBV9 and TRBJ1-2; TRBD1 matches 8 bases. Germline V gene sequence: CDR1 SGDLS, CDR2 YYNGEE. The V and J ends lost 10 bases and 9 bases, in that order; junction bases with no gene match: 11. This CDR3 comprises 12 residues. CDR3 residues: CAASRTGFSYTF. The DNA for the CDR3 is TGTGCCGCCAGCAGGACAGGGTTTAGCTACACCTTC.

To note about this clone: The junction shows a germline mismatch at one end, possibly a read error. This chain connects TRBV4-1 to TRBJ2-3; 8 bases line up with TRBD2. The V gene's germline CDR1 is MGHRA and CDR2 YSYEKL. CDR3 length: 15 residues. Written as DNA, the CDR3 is TGCGCCAGCAGTCAAGCGGGAGTGGGCACAGATACGCAGTATTTT. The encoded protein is CASSQAGVGTDTQYF.

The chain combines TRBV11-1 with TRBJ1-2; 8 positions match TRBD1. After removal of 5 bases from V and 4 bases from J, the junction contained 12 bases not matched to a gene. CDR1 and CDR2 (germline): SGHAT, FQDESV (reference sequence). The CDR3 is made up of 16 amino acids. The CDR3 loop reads CASSASGTGNLYGYTF. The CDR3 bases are TGTGCCAGCAGCGCATCCGGGACAGGCAACCTCTATGGCTACACCTTC.

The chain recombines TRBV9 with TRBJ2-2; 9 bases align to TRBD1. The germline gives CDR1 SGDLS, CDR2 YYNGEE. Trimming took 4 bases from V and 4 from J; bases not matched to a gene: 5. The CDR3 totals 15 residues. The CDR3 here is CASSLQGAGTGELFF. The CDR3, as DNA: TGTGCCAGCAGCCTACAGGGGGCGGGCACCGGGGAGCTGTTTTTT.

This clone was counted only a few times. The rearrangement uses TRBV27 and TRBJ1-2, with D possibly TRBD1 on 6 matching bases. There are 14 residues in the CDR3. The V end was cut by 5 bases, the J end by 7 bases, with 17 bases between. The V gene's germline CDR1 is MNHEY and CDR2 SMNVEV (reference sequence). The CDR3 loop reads CASSRAGAFSGYTF. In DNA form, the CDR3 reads TGTGCCAGCAGTCGGGCAGGGGCATTCAGTGGCTACACCTTC.

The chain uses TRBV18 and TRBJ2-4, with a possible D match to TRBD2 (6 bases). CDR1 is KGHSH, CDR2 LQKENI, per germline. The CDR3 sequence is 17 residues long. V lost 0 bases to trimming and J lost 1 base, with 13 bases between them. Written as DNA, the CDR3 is TGTGCCAGCTCACCACCGCCGGGGGTTTTGGCCAAAAACATTCAGTACTTC. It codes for CASSPPPGVLAKNIQYF.

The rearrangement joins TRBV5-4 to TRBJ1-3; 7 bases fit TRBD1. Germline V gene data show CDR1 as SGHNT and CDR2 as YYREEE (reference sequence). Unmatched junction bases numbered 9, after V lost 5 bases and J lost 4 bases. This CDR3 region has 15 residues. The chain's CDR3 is CASSYPGQPGNTIYF. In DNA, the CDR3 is TGTGCCAGCAGTTACCCGGGACAGCCAGGAAACACCATATATTTT.

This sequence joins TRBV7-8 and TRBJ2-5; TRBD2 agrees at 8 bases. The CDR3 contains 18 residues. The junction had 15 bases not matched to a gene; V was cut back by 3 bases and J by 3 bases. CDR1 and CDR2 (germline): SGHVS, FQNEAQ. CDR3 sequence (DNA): TGTGCCAGCAGCTTGCCGAAGTTAGCGGGACAAATTAAAGAGACCCAGTACTTC. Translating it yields CASSLPKLAGQIKETQYF.

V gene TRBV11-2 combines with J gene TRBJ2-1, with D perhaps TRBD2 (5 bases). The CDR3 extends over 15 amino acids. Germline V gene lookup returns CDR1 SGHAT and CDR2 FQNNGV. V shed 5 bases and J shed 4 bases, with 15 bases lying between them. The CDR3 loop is CASSLGPSYYNEQFF. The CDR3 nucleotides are TGTGCCAGCAGCCTGGGCCCTAGCTATTACAATGAGCAGTTCTTC.

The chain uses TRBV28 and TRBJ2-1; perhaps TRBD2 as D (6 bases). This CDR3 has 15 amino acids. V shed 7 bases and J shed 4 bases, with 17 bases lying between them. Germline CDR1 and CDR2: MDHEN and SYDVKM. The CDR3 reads CASTDYGGIYNEQFF. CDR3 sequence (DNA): TGTGCCAGCACTGACTACGGGGGAATTTACAATGAGCAGTTCTTC. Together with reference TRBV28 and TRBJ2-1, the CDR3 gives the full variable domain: DVKVTQSSRYLVKRTGEKVFLECVQDMDHENMFWYRQDPGLGLRLIYFSYDVKMKEKGDIPEGYSVSREKKERFSLILESASTNQTSMYLCASTDYGGIYNEQFFGPGTRLTVL.

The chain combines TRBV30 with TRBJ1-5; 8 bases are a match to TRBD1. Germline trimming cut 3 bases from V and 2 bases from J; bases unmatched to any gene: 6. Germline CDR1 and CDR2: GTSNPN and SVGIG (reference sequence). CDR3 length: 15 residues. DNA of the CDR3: TGTGCCTGGAGGGTGACAGGGGCGCGCAATCAGCCCCAGCATTTT. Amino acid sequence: CAWRVTGARNQPQHF. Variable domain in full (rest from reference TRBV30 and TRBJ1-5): SQTIHQWPATLVQPVGSPLSLECTVEGTSNPNLYWYRQAAGRGLQLLFYSVGIGQISSEVPQNLSASRPQDRQFILSSKKLLLSDSGFYLCAWRVTGARNQPQHFGDGTRLSIL.

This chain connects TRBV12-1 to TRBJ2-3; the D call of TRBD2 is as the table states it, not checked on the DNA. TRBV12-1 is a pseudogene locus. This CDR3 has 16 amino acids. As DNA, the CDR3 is TGTGCCAGCAGCCCCCCCGGAGATAGCGGGGTGTATACGCAGTATTTT. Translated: CASSPPGDSGVYTQYF.

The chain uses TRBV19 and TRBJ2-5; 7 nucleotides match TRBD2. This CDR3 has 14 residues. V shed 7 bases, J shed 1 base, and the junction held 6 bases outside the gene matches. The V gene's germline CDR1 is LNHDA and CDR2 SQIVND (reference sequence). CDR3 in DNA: TGTGCCAGTACCGTTAGCGGGCGCCAAGAGACCCAGTACTTC. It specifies CASTVSGRQETQYF.

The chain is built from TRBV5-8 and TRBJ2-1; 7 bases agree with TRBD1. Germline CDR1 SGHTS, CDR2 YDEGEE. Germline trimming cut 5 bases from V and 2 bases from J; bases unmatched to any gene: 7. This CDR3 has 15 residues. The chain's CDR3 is CASRVGQGAYNEQFF. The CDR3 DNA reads TGTGCCAGCAGGGTTGGGCAGGGGGCCTACAATGAGCAGTTCTTC.